A selection of T cell receptor beta chains follows, all from one sample in a study of blood T cells in healthy people across ages. A single record per CDR3 protein comes from TCRdb applying MiXCR to the 5' RACE reads. The repertoire holds 870,000 or so distinct CDR3 sequences, with roughly 26% as singletons. Sequencing was done on a sample of blood. The source of these receptors is a woman older than 75 in good health. The CDR3 runs from the conserved cysteine through the conserved F or W. A D gene is named only where the DNA matches it firmly. Rows may omit the clone size; those that give it use once, few, many or a size class.

>TRBV7-2|TRBD1|TRBJ2-3|NA
TGTGCCAGCAGCTTCGACAGGGCACGATCTATTACTTATACGCAGTATTTT
CASSFDRARSITYTQYF
>TRBV12-3/TRBV12-4|NA|TRBJ1-2|many
TGTGCCAGCAGTTTATCCGGGACCTATGGCTACACCTTC
CASSLSGTYGYTF
>TRBV4-3|NA|TRBJ2-5|many
TGCGCCAGCAGCGAAGGCAGGGGAGCGTACGAGACCCAGTACTTC
CASSEGRGAYETQYF
>TRBV2|TRBD2|TRBJ2-1|NA
TGTGCCAGCAGTTTTTCGGGACTAGCGGGAGTCTACTCTGAGCAGTTCTTC
CASSFSGLAGVYSEQFF
>TRBV27|NA|TRBJ1-1|NA
TGTGCCAGCAGTCCCCGACGGTACACTGAAGCTTTCTTT
CASSPRRYTEAFF
>TRBV7-2|NA|TRBJ1-6|few
TGTGCCAGCAGCTTAGCGAGGGGAAAACCCCTCCACTTT
CASSLARGKPLHF
>TRBV9|NA|TRBJ1-6|few
TGTGCCAGCTCTGACAGGCTGAATTCACCCCTCCACTTT
CASSDRLNSPLHF
>TRBV12-3/TRBV12-4|NA|TRBJ1-2|many
TGTGCCAGCAGTCCTAGCCGCAGGGTTTCCCGCTATGGCTACACCTTC
CASSPSRRVSRYGYTF
>TRBV5-5|NA|TRBJ1-4|NA
TGTGCCAGCAGCCCCCGACTTATTGCAACTAATGAAAAACTGTTTTTT
CASSPRLIATNEKLFF
>TRBV9|TRBD2|TRBJ2-1|NA
TGTGCCAGCAGCCGGCCCCATAAGCGGGGGGGGCAGGGTGAGCAGTTCTTC
CASSRPHKRGGQGEQFF
>TRBV29-1|TRBD2|TRBJ2-5|few
TGCAGTGCTCCGACTAGCGGGACTCAAGAGACCCAGTACTTC
CSAPTSGTQETQYF
>TRBV14|NA|TRBJ1-1|NA
TGTGCCAGCAGCCAAGTCCCGCGGGGGCCGTACACTGAAGCTTTCTTT
CASSQVPRGPYTEAFF
>TRBV29-1|NA|TRBJ1-1|many
TGCAGCGTTGAAGAGGTTTTAGGGACTGAAGCTTTCTTT
CSVEEVLGTEAFF
>TRBV5-6|NA|TRBJ2-3|NA
TGTGCCAGCCGCCGAAACTTAGCGTGGAGCACAGATACGCAGTATTTT
CASRRNLAWSTDTQYF
>TRBV20-1|NA|TRBJ2-5|many
TGCAGTGCTAGAGATCCGAGGGCCCAGTACTTC
CSARDPRAQYF
>TRBV12-3/TRBV12-4|NA|TRBJ2-3|once
TGTGCCAGCAGCCCAGGGGTGGGAGTGAGCACAGATGCGCAGTATTTT
CASSPGVGVSTDAQYF
>TRBV19|TRBD1|TRBJ2-4|few
TGTGCCAGTAGTCTGAGGACAGGCCTCGTGACCAAAAACATTCAGTACTTC
CASSLRTGLVTKNIQYF
>TRBV12-3/TRBV12-4|NA|TRBJ2-7|many
TGTGCCAGCAGTTTAGCGGGGACACCGCACCGGTACTTC
CASSLAGTPHRYF
>TRBV6-2/TRBV6-3|NA|TRBJ2-5|few
TGTGCCAGCGGCCCTCGCGGGGCAAGAGGGCAGTACTTC
CASGPRGARGQYF
>TRBV7-9|TRBD1|TRBJ2-1|NA
TGTGCCAGCAGCTACGACAGGGTCCCCTTTCAATTTGTGCAGTTCTTC
CASSYDRVPFQFVQFF
>TRBV27|NA|TRBJ2-7|NA
TGTGCCAGCAGTTCCTCACCCGTTTACGAGCAGTACTTC
CASSSSPVYEQYF
>TRBV12-3/TRBV12-4|NA|TRBJ1-2|NA
TGTGCCAGCAGCCCAGGATCAATCTTCTATGGCTACACCTTC
CASSPGSIFYGYTF
>TRBV7-9|TRBD1|TRBJ2-3|once
TGTGCCAGCAGCCGCGACAGGGGTTTCCCAGATACGCAGTATTTT
CASSRDRGFPDTQYF
>TRBV27|TRBD2|TRBJ2-1|many
TGTGCAACCTGTTCTACGGGGGGTAGCTCCTACAATGAGCAGTTCTTC
CATCSTGGSSYNEQFF
>TRBV20-1|NA|TRBJ2-1|NA
TGCAGTGCTAGTGAACAGGGGAGGTTTTTCAATGAGCAGTTCTTC
CSASEQGRFFNEQFF
>TRBV30|NA|TRBJ2-4|few
TGTGCCTGGTCCAACGCCGGGCCGAAGGCAAGCATTCAGTACTTC
CAWSNAGPKASIQYF
>TRBV5-6|NA|TRBJ1-2|many
TGTGCCAGCAGCTCCGTAAAGACACCCTATGGCTACACCTTC
CASSSVKTPYGYTF
>TRBV3-1|NA|TRBJ1-1|NA
TGTGCCAGCAGCCCGGGAGGGGGGACTACTGAAGCTTTCTTT
CASSPGGGTTEAFF
>TRBV3-1|NA|TRBJ2-3|many
TGTGCCAGCAGCCAACTGGGGGGAAGGGGCGGCACAGATACGCAGTATTTT
CASSQLGGRGGTDTQYF
>TRBV5-1|TRBD1|TRBJ2-7|NA
TGCGCCAGCGGGTCGGGACAGGGGTTTTACGAGCAGTACTTC
CASGSGQGFYEQYF
>TRBV2|TRBD2|TRBJ2-1|many
TGTGCCAGCAGTGGAGAGGGACTAGCTTTCGAGTTCTTC
CASSGEGLAFEFF
>TRBV6-5|TRBD2|TRBJ2-3|many
TGTGCCAGCAGTTACCGACCACCGGGGCGGGGGGCCACAGATACGCAGTATTTT
CASSYRPPGRGATDTQYF
>TRBV6-2/TRBV6-3|TRBD2|TRBJ2-2|NA
TGTGCCAGCAGACAACAGCCGGGACTAGCGAATTCCACCGGGGAGCTGCTTTTT
CASRQQPGLANSTGELLF
>TRBV19|TRBD1|TRBJ1-2|NA
TGTGCCAGTAGCCGAAGTCCGGGACAGGCCGCCATGGGCTACACCTTC
CASSRSPGQAAMGYTF
>TRBV6-2/TRBV6-3|NA|TRBJ2-1|many
TGTGCCAGCAGTACACTCACTCGGAGACGGATTAGGGCTGAGCAGTTCTTC
CASSTLTRRRIRAEQFF
>TRBV7-2|NA|TRBJ2-3|many
TGTGCCAGCAGCCCCCCGGGACCCACAGATACGCAGTATTTT
CASSPPGPTDTQYF
>TRBV20-1|NA|TRBJ2-4|many
TGCAGTGGGGCCAGCGGGCTTGCCAAAAACATTCAGTACTTC
CSGASGLAKNIQYF
>TRBV28|TRBD1|TRBJ1-2|few
TGTGCCAGCAGTTTATCAGGGGCAGGGGGGCGTGGCTACACCTTC
CASSLSGAGGRGYTF
>TRBV9|TRBD1|TRBJ1-1|few
TGTGCCAGCAGCGCAACACAGGGGTCGAGCACTGAAGCTTTCTTT
CASSATQGSSTEAFF
>TRBV7-2|TRBD1|TRBJ2-1|many
TGTGCCAGCAGCTTCGGGACAGGGAGTTTAAGTGAGCAGTTCTTC
CASSFGTGSLSEQFF